Presented here are 25 T cell receptor beta chains from one specimen sequenced in a study of beta chain features in type 1 diabetes. General study points: When Type 1 diabetes patients were examined, their TCRB CDR3s proved moderately but significantly shorter in all four CD4+ subsets.

Expressed TCRB transcripts were sequenced after all isolated RNA was converted to cDNA. Measured with immunoSEQ multiplex PCR; TCRdb has only the in-frame clones, and not every one. Here the sample spans tens of thousands of clones, more than 45% being singletons. These receptors lack a known antigen. Sequences were obtained from stem cell memory CD4+ T cells from blood. Every receptor here comes from a man aged 18 to 29 with type 1 diabetes.

This chain links TRBV7-9 with TRBJ2-2; a weak D match, TRBD2 (6 bases). V was pared by 6 bases and J by 4 bases, with 12 bases between. CDR1 is SEHNR and CDR2 is FQNEAQ in the germline V gene (reference sequence). The CDR3 length is 14 residues. Here the CDR3 DNA reads TGTGCCAGCAGTTTGGGGGGAGGCACCGGGGAGCTGTTTTTT. Translated: CASSLGGGTGELFF.

V and J are TRBV18 and TRBJ2-2; TRBD1 agrees at 7 bases. There are 14 residues in the CDR3. Trimming cost V 2 bases and J 5 bases; bases outside gene matches: 2. CDR1 and CDR2 (germline): KGHSH, LQKENI. The CDR3 here is CASSPETGTGELFF. As DNA, the CDR3 is TGTGCCAGCTCACCAGAGACAGGGACCGGGGAGCTGTTTTTT.

This chain links TRBV4-3 with TRBJ2-7; the D gene is possibly TRBD1 (5 bases). This CDR3 contains 15 residues. V was pared by 1 base and J by 2 bases, with 12 bases between. CDR1 and CDR2 from the germline V gene are LGHNA and YSLEER. This CDR3 is CASSQGGRAAYEQYF. The CDR3 DNA reads TGCGCCAGCAGCCAAGGGGGCAGGGCGGCCTACGAGCAGTACTTC.

This chain links TRBV5-1 with TRBJ2-2; 11 nucleotides line up with TRBD2. The V gene end was trimmed by 2 bases and the J gene end by 3 bases; junction bases not matched to a gene: 3. This CDR3 comprises 16 residues. Per the germline V gene, CDR1 is SGHRS and CDR2 is YFSETQ. The DNA of the CDR3 is TGCGCCAGCAGCTTTCAACTAGCGGGAGACACCGGGGAGCTGTTTTTT. Encoded protein: CASSFQLAGDTGELFF. The full variable domain, completed using reference TRBV5-1 and TRBJ2-2, is KAGVTQTPRYLIKTRGQQVTLSCSPISGHRSVSWYQQTPGQGLQFLFEYFSETQRNKGNFPGRFSGRQFSNSRSEMNVSTLELGDSALYLCASSFQLAGDTGELFFGEGSRLTVL.

The rearrangement uses TRBV28 and TRBJ2-7; 7 bases are shared with TRBD1. With 6 bases clipped from V and 3 bases from J, the junction kept 14 bases outside the gene matches. The CDR3 is 16 residues long. Looked up from germline, CDR1 is MDHEN and CDR2 is SYDVKM. CDR3 residues: CASRHPTGKVDYEQYF. The CDR3 bases are TGTGCCAGCAGGCACCCGACAGGGAAGGTGGACTACGAGCAGTACTTC.

The chain employs TRBV30 and TRBJ2-7; 8 nucleotides align to TRBD2. Germline loops: CDR1 GTSNPN, CDR2 SVGIG (reference sequence). After removal of 2 bases from V and 6 bases from J, the junction contained 12 bases not matched to a gene. The CDR3 extends over 15 amino acids. The CDR3 DNA reads as TGTGCCTGGAGTCATTCCGGGGGGGGCCCAGCCGAGCAGTACTTC. Protein: CAWSHSGGGPAEQYF.

The rearrangement links TRBV14 to TRBJ2-7, with TRBD2 matching over 7 bases. Trimming removed 4 bases from V and 3 bases from J; junction bases left unmatched: 6. Germline V lookup: CDR1 SGHDN, CDR2 FVKESK. This CDR3 has 14 residues. CDR3 nucleotide sequence: TGTGCCAGCAGCCCACGGTCGGGGGGCTACGAGCAGTACTTC. Protein sequence: CASSPRSGGYEQYF.

This clone has only a few counts. V gene TRBV6-6 combines with J gene TRBJ2-3; 8 bases line up with TRBD2. V was clipped by 2 bases and J by 4 bases; unmatched bases: 8. Looked up from germline, CDR1 is MNHNY and CDR2 is SVGAGI (reference sequence). The CDR3 has 16 residues. CDR3 in DNA: TGTGCCAGCAGTTACCCTGGACTAGCTGGTGCAGATACGCAGTATTTT. Residues: CASSYPGLAGADTQYF.

The V and J genes are TRBV4-1 and TRBJ2-2; D is uncertain. V was trimmed by 0 bases and J by 5 bases, leaving 10 bases between them. Germline V CDR1 and CDR2: MGHRA, YSYEKL. This CDR3 is built from 15 residues. CDR3 protein: CASSQDYGGTGELFF. DNA for the CDR3: TGCGCCAGCAGCCAAGATTATGGCGGTACCGGGGAGCTGTTTTTT.

This clone was recorded a few times. The chain employs TRBV6-6 and TRBJ2-5, with 7 positions matching TRBD1. The DNA end favors TRBJ2-7, so the J call may be wrong. CDR1 MNHNY and CDR2 SVGAGI come from the germline V gene (reference sequence). The CDR3 contains 13 residues. Here the CDR3 DNA reads TGTGCCAGCACATTGGGACAGTCCTACGAGCAGTACTTC. This codes for CASTLGQSYEQYF.

This clone was seen a handful of times. The V and J genes are TRBV27 and TRBJ2-6, with D hard to call. In germline, CDR1 is MNHEY, CDR2 SMNVEV (reference sequence). The CDR3 length is 14 residues. The V and J ends lost 6 bases and 6 bases respectively, with 12 bases between them. Here the CDR3 DNA reads TGTGCCAGCAGACTAAACTCCGTGGCCAACGTCCTGACTTTC. Protein: CASRLNSVANVLTF.

V usage is TRBV2 and J usage is TRBJ2-7; no firm D call. The CDR3 totals 12 residues. Trimming cost V 4 bases and J 0 bases, with 4 bases left between them. From germline, CDR1 is SNHLY and CDR2 FYNNEI. As DNA, the CDR3 is TGTGCCAGCAGTGGCAGCTCCTACGAGCAGTACTTC. It yields the protein CASSGSSYEQYF.

The chain employs TRBV25-1 and TRBJ2-1; D gene ambiguous. The CDR3 runs 16 residues. The ends were cut back, 1 base at V and 0 bases at J, with 10 bases in the middle. Looked up from germline, CDR1 is MGHDK and CDR2 is SYGVNS. CDR3 protein: CASSELKLSSYNEQFF. Written as DNA, the CDR3 is TGTGCCAGCAGTGAATTAAAACTGAGCTCCTACAATGAGCAGTTCTTC.

Only one count was recorded for this clone. The chain employs TRBV28 and TRBJ2-6, with no clear D. The V end was cut by 7 bases, the J end by 0 bases, with 19 bases between. Per germline, CDR1 MDHEN and CDR2 SYDVKM. This CDR3 has 18 residues. The CDR3 DNA follows: TGTGCCAGCAAGCCGACAACATACAAATACTCTGGGGCCAACGTCCTGACTTTC. Protein sequence: CASKPTTYKYSGANVLTF.

The chain has TRBV30 and TRBJ2-5; 7 positions agree with TRBD1. The better agreement between TRBJ2-7 and the DNA end casts doubt on the J call. The CDR3 consists of 11 residues. Germline lookup yields CDR1 GTSNPN and CDR2 SVGIG (reference sequence). CDR3 DNA: TGTGCCTGGGGGACAGTTTACGAGCAGTACTTC. Protein: CAWGTVYEQYF.

This clone came up once. V is TRBV19 and J is TRBJ2-5; TRBD1 aligns across 11 bases. The CDR3 runs 12 residues. Germline V CDR1 and CDR2: LNHDA, SQIVND (reference sequence). The V and J ends lost 10 bases and 5 bases, in that order; junction bases with no gene match: 3. Here the CDR3 reads CATRDRGETQYF. DNA of the CDR3: TGTGCCACCCGGGACAGGGGGGAGACCCAGTACTTC.

The chain is built from TRBV4-2 and TRBJ1-4; no clear D gene. V gave up 3 bases and J gave up 5 bases, with 16 bases separating them. The length of the CDR3 is 16 residues. Germline V gene lookup returns CDR1 LGHNA and CDR2 YNFKEQ. The CDR3, as DNA: TGTGCCAGCAGCCAGGGAGGTCAGTCGGCGAATGAAAAACTGTTTTTT. Amino acid sequence: CASSQGGQSANEKLFF.

The gene calls are TRBV5-4 and TRBJ1-2; TRBD1 matches 7 bases. Germline V lookup: CDR1 SGHNT, CDR2 YYREEE (reference sequence). CDR3 length: 15 amino acids. Trimming took 2 bases from V and 4 from J; bases not matched to a gene: 8. CDR3 in amino acids: CASSLRQGHSYGYTF. CDR3 DNA: TGTGCCAGCAGCTTAAGACAGGGCCACTCCTATGGCTACACCTTC. The entire variable domain, with the rest obtained from reference TRBV5-4 and TRBJ1-2, is as follows: ETGVTQSPTHLIKTRGQQVTLRCSSQSGHNTVSWYQQALGQGPQFIFQYYREEENGRGNFPPRFSGLQFPNYSSELNVNALELDDSALYLCASSLRQGHSYGYTFGSGTRLTVV.

V gene TRBV7-6 combines with J gene TRBJ2-1; 11 bases align to TRBD2. The CDR3 consists of 17 residues. V shed 2 bases and J 7 bases; nucleotides not matched to a gene: 10. Germline CDR1 and CDR2: SGHVS and FNYEAQ. The CDR3 reads CASSLYTSGSLANEQFF. The CDR3 region has the DNA TGTGCCAGCAGCTTATACACTAGCGGGAGCCTGGCAAATGAGCAGTTCTTC. The full variable domain, rest sourced from reference TRBV7-6 and TRBJ2-1, is GAGVSQSPRYKVTKRGQDVALRCDPISGHVSLYWYRQALGQGPEFLTYFNYEAQQDKSGLPNDRFSAERPEGSISTLTIQRTEQRDSAMYRCASSLYTSGSLANEQFFGPGTRLTVL.

The rearrangement links TRBV28 to TRBJ2-7, with 12 bases matching TRBD2. With 3 bases clipped from V and 3 bases from J, the junction kept 3 bases outside the gene matches. Germline lookup yields CDR1 MDHEN and CDR2 SYDVKM. This CDR3 spans 15 amino acids. The CDR3 reads CASSLTSGSNYEQYF. CDR3 sequence (DNA): TGTGCCAGCAGTTTGACTAGCGGGAGTAACTACGAGCAGTACTTC.

The V call is TRBV28, the J call TRBJ2-7; 8 bases are shared with TRBD1. With 4 bases clipped from V and 0 bases from J, the junction kept 8 bases outside the gene matches. The CDR3 runs 16 residues. Germline CDR1 and CDR2: MDHEN and SYDVKM. The CDR3 nucleotides are TGTGCCAGCAGTTCCCTGGGAGGACAGGGCTCCTACGAGCAGTACTTC. Its translation: CASSSLGGQGSYEQYF.

The rearrangement uses TRBV19 and TRBJ2-1, with TRBD2 matching over 9 bases. CDR1 is LNHDA, CDR2 SQIVND, per germline (reference sequence). V lost 10 bases and J lost 1; bases outside the gene matches: 14. The CDR3 spans 17 residues. DNA of the CDR3: TGTGCCACCTCGAGGATTAGCGGGAGTGCTTCCTACAATGAGCAGTTCTTC. It is translated as CATSRISGSASYNEQFF.

This clone occurred a few times. The chain joins TRBV2 to TRBJ2-7; no definite D call. The CDR3 is 13 residues long. The germline V gene encodes CDR1 SNHLY and CDR2 FYNNEI. Deletions cut 7 bases from V and 2 bases from J, with 12 bases between. Here the CDR3 DNA reads TGTGCCAGCAATCTTGGCGGCACCTACGAGCAGTACTTC. It is translated as CASNLGGTYEQYF.

The rearrangement links TRBV18 to TRBJ2-2; D is unclear. The germline V gene has CDR1 KGHSH and CDR2 LQKENI. Trimming stripped 5 bases from V and 1 base from J, with 14 bases between. The CDR3 extends over 16 amino acids. CDR3 sequence (DNA): TGTGCCAGCTCAACCAGTGGGCAGGTGAACACCGGGGAGCTGTTTTTT. This translates into CASSTSGQVNTGELFF. The variable domain in full, with the rest retrieved from reference TRBV18 and TRBJ2-2, is NAGVMQNPRHLVRRRGQEARLRCSPMKGHSHVYWYRQLPEEGLKFMVYLQKENIIDESGMPKERFSAEFPKEGPSILRIQQVVRGDSAAYFCASSTSGQVNTGELFFGEGSRLTVL.

This clone was detected only a few times. The J gene is TRBJ2-7, the V gene TRBV2; a possible D gene is TRBD2 (5 bases). Germline loops: CDR1 SNHLY, CDR2 FYNNEI. V shed 4 bases and J shed 3 bases, with 7 bases lying between them. CDR3 size: 12 residues. The CDR3 nucleotides are TGTGCCAGCAGTGGACTAAGCTACGAGCAGTACTTC. It yields the protein CASSGLSYEQYF.